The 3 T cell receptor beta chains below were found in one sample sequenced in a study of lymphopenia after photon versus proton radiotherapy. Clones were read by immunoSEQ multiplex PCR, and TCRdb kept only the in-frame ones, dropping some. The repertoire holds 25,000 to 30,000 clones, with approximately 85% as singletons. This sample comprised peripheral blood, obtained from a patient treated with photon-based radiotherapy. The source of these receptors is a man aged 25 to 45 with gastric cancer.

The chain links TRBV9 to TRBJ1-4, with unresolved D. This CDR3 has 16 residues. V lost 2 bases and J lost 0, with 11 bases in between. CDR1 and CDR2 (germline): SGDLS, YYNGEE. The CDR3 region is CASSVNGQATNEKLFF. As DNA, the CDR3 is TGTGCCAGCAGCGTGAACGGGCAAGCAACTAATGAAAAACTGTTTTTT.

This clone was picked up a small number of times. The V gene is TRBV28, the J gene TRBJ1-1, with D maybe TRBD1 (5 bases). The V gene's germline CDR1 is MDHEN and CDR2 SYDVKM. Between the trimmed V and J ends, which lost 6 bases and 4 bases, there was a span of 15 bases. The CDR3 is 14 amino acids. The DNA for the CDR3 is TGTGCCAGCAGCCGCCCGAGGGGTATCACTGAAGCTTTCTTT. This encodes CASSRPRGITEAFF.

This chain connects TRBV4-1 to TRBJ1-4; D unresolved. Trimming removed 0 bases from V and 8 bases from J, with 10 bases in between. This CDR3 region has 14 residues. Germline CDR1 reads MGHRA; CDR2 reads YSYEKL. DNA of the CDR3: TGCGCCAGCAGCCAAGAATCGCAGCGGGAAAAACTGTTTTTT. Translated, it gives CASSQESQREKLFF.